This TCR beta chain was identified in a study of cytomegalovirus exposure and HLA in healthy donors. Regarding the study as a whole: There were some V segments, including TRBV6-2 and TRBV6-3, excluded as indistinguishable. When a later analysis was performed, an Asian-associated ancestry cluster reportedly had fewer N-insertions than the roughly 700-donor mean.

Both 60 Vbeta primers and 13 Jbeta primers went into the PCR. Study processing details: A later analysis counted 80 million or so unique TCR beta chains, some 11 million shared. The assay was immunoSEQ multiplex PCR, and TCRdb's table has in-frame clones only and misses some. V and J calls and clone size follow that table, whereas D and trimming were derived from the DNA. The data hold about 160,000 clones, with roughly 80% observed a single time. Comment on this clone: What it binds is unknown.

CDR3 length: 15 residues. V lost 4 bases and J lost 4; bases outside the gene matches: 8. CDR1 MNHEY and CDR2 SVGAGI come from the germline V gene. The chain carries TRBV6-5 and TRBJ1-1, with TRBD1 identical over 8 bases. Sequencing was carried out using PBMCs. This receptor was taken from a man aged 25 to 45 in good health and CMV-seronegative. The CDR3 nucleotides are TGTGCCAGCAGTTCCCCCCAGGGGGCGGGCACTGAAGCTTTCTTT. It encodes CASSSPQGAGTEAFF.